What follows are 28 T cell receptor beta chains derived from one specimen sequenced in a study of Tregs in tolerant kidney transplant recipients. Related graft donors supplied nonmyeloablative bone marrow transplants, and mixed chimerism was transient. Profiling relied on immunoSEQ multiplex PCR, and the TCRdb table lists in-frame clones only, not all of them. This sample contains about 23,000 clones. The specimen comprised CD4+ T cells from blood (PBMCs), sampled 6 months after the transplant. These receptors were collected from a human patient who received a combined kidney and bone marrow transplant. Some of these T cells may belong to the graft donor.

Notes on this clone: From the germline J gene comes the end of the CDR3, since the read stops 3 residues before it. The rearrangement links TRBV5-4 to TRBJ1-3, with 8 nucleotides matching TRBD1. The junction had 3 bases not matched to a gene; V was cut back by 4 bases and J by 0 bases. The CDR3 is made up of 15 amino acids. Per the germline V gene, CDR1 is SGHNT and CDR2 is YYREEE (reference sequence). The CDR3 here is CASSRDRSSGNTIYF. The CDR3 bases that were read are TGTGCCAGCAGCCGGGACAGGAGCTCTGGAAACACC.

This chain's CDR3 is CAGRLDTANTGELFF. The part of the CDR3 DNA that was read is TGTGCCGGAAGACTCGATACTGCGAACACCGGGGAG. The chain links TRBV2 to TRBJ2-2; D gene uncertain. The read ends 3 residues before the CDR3 terminus; that terminus is restored from the germline J gene. The CDR3 extends over 15 amino acids. CDR1 and CDR2 (germline): SNHLY, FYNNEI. V was cut by 11 bases and J by 0 bases, with 16 bases left in between.

A note on this clone: The CDR3 is cut off 3 residues early in the read; its end comes from the germline J gene. This rearrangement joins TRBV2 to TRBJ1-1; no firm D call. V was trimmed by 2 bases and J by 1 base, leaving 5 bases between them. Germline CDR1 is SNHLY and CDR2 is FYNNEI. CDR3 length: 13 residues. The CDR3 is CASSEHRNTEAFF. The DNA read from the CDR3 is TGTGCCAGCAGTGAACACAGGAACACTGAA.

On this clone: The CDR3 extends 3 residues past the end of the read, so its final part is completed from the germline J gene. The rearrangement uses TRBV5-5 and TRBJ1-2; no definite D call. The germline V gene has CDR1 SGHKS and CDR2 YYEKEE (reference sequence). V was pared by 1 base and J by 2 bases, with 9 bases between. The CDR3 is 14 amino acids. CDR3 DNA, as far as it was read: TGTGCCAGCAGCTTGAGCAGGCTGAACTATGGC. Translating gives CASSLSRLNYG. The complete CDR3 sequence is CASSLSRLNYGYTF.

On this clone: With the read ending 3 residues before the CDR3 end, the germline J gene is used to fill in that end. The J gene is TRBJ2-2, the V gene TRBV6-2 or TRBV6-3, with TRBD2 identical over 7 bases. Per the germline V gene, CDR1 is MNHEY and CDR2 is SVGEGT. CDR3 length: 16 residues. The trim removed 0 bases at V and 5 bases at J, leaving 6 bases unmatched. The part of the CDR3 DNA that was read is TGTGCCAGCAGTTACTCGGGCGGGAGACGTACCGGGGAG. It yields the protein CASSYSGGRRTGE. The whole CDR3 reads CASSYSGGRRTGELFF.

As for this clone: Read coverage stops 3 residues before the CDR3 terminus; the germline J gene supplies the remainder. The chain joins TRBV20-1 to TRBJ2-3, with 14 bases identical to TRBD2. V lost 3 bases, J lost 5 bases, and 10 bases stayed unmatched. The CDR3 sequence is 17 residues long. Germline-derived CDR1 and CDR2 are DFQATT and SNEGSKA (reference sequence). CDR3 amino acids: CSASDTRTSGGRDTQYF. The DNA read from the CDR3 is TGCAGTGCTAGCGACACCCGGACTAGCGGGGGGCGAGATACG.

A remark on this clone: The read gets to within 3 residues of the CDR3 end, and the germline J gene fills in the rest. This chain connects TRBV5-6 to TRBJ1-2; no clear D. Germline V gives CDR1 SGHDT, CDR2 YYEEEE. The length of the CDR3 is 11 residues. V lost 2 bases, J lost 3 bases, and 2 bases lay in between. The CDR3 is CASSFDYGYTF. The sequenced part of the CDR3 DNA is TGTGCCAGCAGCTTCGACTATGGC.

As to this clone: The CDR3 end lies 3 residues beyond the end of the read and is filled in from the germline J gene. The V gene is TRBV19, the J gene TRBJ2-7; tentative D call: TRBD1 (6 bases). Trimming left V 10 bases short and J 6 bases short, with 16 bases between. CDR3 length: 12 residues. The germline gives CDR1 LNHDA, CDR2 SQIVND (reference sequence). CDR3 DNA (partial): TGTGCCACAAATACAGGGAATGGCGAG. Protein sequence: CATNTGNGE. The CDR3 as a whole reads CATNTGNGEQYF.

CDR3 sequence: CASSARFGLNYGYTF. Incomplete CDR3 DNA: TGTGCCAGCTCCGCCAGGTTTGGGCTAAACTATGGC. This rearrangement joins TRBV18 to TRBJ1-2; D remains ambiguous. The CDR3 end is not reached by the read, which stops 3 residues before it; the germline J gene fills it in. Germline V gene data show CDR1 as KGHSH and CDR2 as LQKENI. Trimming took off 6 bases at V and 2 bases at J, with 16 bases between the two ends. The CDR3 covers 15 residues.

In regard to this clone: The read ends 3 residues before the CDR3 terminus; that terminus is restored from the germline J gene. V is TRBV2 and J is TRBJ2-4; 8 bases are shared with TRBD1. The V gene's germline CDR1 is SNHLY and CDR2 FYNNEI. CDR3 length equals 13 residues. V was clipped by 5 bases and J by 4 bases; unmatched bases: 1. CDR3 protein: CASSRDRKNIQYF. The part of the CDR3 DNA that was read is TGTGCCAGCAGTAGGGACAGGAAAAACATT. Looking up the rest from reference TRBV2 and TRBJ2-4 gives the full variable domain: EPEVTQTPSHQVTQMGQEVILRCVPISNHLYFYWYRQILGQKVEFLVSFYNNEISEKSEIFDDQFSVERPDGSNFTLKIRSTKLEDSAMYFCASSRDRKNIQYFGAGTRLSVL.

Remarks on this clone: The read halts 3 residues ahead of the CDR3 end, with the missing end drawn from the germline J gene. The chain carries TRBV2 and TRBJ1-5; 9 bases are shared with TRBD1. The germline CDR1 and CDR2 sequences are SNHLY and FYNNEI. The CDR3 covers 15 residues. The J segment lost 4 bases and the V segment lost 9 bases, leaving 10 bases of the junction unmatched. CDR3: CASTSGTGKNQPQHF. Partial CDR3 DNA: TGTGCCAGTACAAGTGGGACAGGGAAGAATCAGCCC. The whole variable domain, remainder taken from reference TRBV2 and TRBJ1-5, is EPEVTQTPSHQVTQMGQEVILRCVPISNHLYFYWYRQILGQKVEFLVSFYNNEISEKSEIFDDQFSVERPDGSNFTLKIRSTKLEDSAMYFCASTSGTGKNQPQHFGDGTRLSIL.

The CDR3 bases that were read are TGTGCCAGCAGTTTAGCCTCCGGACTAGCTGGTGAG. This encodes CASSLASGLAGE. In full, the CDR3 reads CASSLASGLAGEQFF. The V and J genes are TRBV12-3 or TRBV12-4 and TRBJ2-1, with 8 positions matching TRBD2. The sequence runs out 3 residues before the end of the CDR3; the remainder is reconstructed from the germline J gene. J gave up 9 bases and V 0 bases, and 7 bases lay outside the gene matches. The CDR3 totals 15 residues.

With respect to this clone: Sequence at one end of the junction differs from germline and may be a read error. The CDR3 end lies 3 residues beyond the end of the read and is filled in from the germline J gene. The rearrangement uses TRBV4-2 and TRBJ1-2, with TRBD1 matching over 7 bases. This CDR3 contains 16 residues. Germline V gene sequence: CDR1 LGHNA, CDR2 YNFKEQ. The CDR3 loop is CASSLTGAAANYGYTF. CDR3 DNA (partial): TGCGCCAGCAGCCTTACAGGGGCTGCGGCAAACTATGGC.

With respect to this clone: The CDR3 end is not reached by the read, which stops 3 residues before it; the germline J gene fills it in. The V call is TRBV7-2, the J call TRBJ1-1; tentative D call: TRBD1 (6 bases). The germline V gene has CDR1 SGHTA and CDR2 FQGNSA. Trimming shortened V by 5 bases and J by 5 bases, and 18 bases separated the two germline ends. The CDR3 runs to 15 residues. The sequenced CDR3 bases are TGTGCCAGCAGCCAGGGGAGGAGTTCGAGGACTGAA. This translates into CASSQGRSSRTE. The complete CDR3 reads CASSQGRSSRTEAFF.

Points on this clone: The read ends 3 residues shy of where the CDR3 ends; the end is completed using the germline J gene. The V call is TRBV30, the J call TRBJ1-5, with 7 bases aligning to TRBD1. CDR1 is GTSNPN and CDR2 is SVGIG in the germline V gene (reference sequence). The J segment lost 0 bases and the V segment lost 5 bases, leaving 4 bases of the junction unmatched. CDR3 length: 14 residues. CDR3 bases read: TGTGCCTGGCAACAGGGGACTAGCAATCAGCCC. Protein sequence: CAWQQGTSNQP. The complete CDR3 sequence is CAWQQGTSNQPQHF.

Of note for this clone: Read coverage stops 3 residues before the CDR3 terminus; the germline J gene supplies the remainder. J is TRBJ1-5 and V is TRBV10-3; TRBD1 might be the D (5 bases). Germline CDR1 ENHRY, CDR2 SYGVKD. V was pared by 0 bases and J by 5 bases, with 14 bases between. The CDR3 is made up of 16 amino acids. CDR3 bases read: TGTGCCATCAGTGAGTCAAGGGGCAGAGGGGATCAGCCC. Encoded protein: CAISESRGRGDQP. The entire CDR3 reads CAISESRGRGDQPQHF.

Points on this clone: Read data end 3 residues before the CDR3 end; the end is taken from the germline J gene. The rearrangement links TRBV18 to TRBJ1-3; D remains ambiguous. With 6 bases removed from V and 0 bases from J, the gap between germline ends came to 15 bases. Germline V lookup: CDR1 KGHSH, CDR2 LQKENI. CDR3 size: 16 residues. CDR3 DNA (partial): TGTGCCAGCTCCTCAGGAGCCGGTGTCTCTGGAAACACC. Residues: CASSSGAGVSGNT. The CDR3 in its entirety is CASSSGAGVSGNTIYF.

The CDR3 region is CASAWTAGEQYF. CDR3 DNA, as far as it was read: TGTGCCAGCGCTTGGACAGCCGGCGAG. The V call is TRBV6-2 or TRBV6-3, the J call TRBJ2-7; the D gene is possibly TRBD1 (6 bases). The CDR3 goes on 3 residues after the read ends, and that part is filled in from the germline J gene. V lost 8 bases, J lost 6 bases, and 14 bases lay in between. Germline CDR1 is MNHEY and CDR2 is SVGEGT. This CDR3 is built from 12 residues.

Notes on this clone: The sequenced fragment ends 3 residues before the CDR3 boundary, so the rest is inferred from the germline J gene. V usage is TRBV6-2 or TRBV6-3 and J usage is TRBJ2-1; D not resolved. The CDR3 has 15 residues. Trimming shortened V by 4 bases and J by 0 bases, and 10 bases separated the two germline ends. Looked up from germline, CDR1 is MNHEY and CDR2 is SVGEGT. The covered CDR3 bases are TGTGCCAGCAGTTTCTCCGCGAGCTCCTACAATGAG. Translation: CASSFSASSYNE. The full-length CDR3 reads as CASSFSASSYNEQFF.

As concerns this clone: The CDR3 end lies 3 residues beyond the end of the read and is filled in from the germline J gene. The V call is TRBV27, the J call TRBJ2-7, with 7 bases fitting TRBD1. J lost 2 bases, V lost 5 bases, and 15 bases had no gene match. The CDR3 is 17 residues long. Germline CDR1 and CDR2: MNHEY and SMNVEV (reference sequence). The sequenced part of the CDR3 DNA is TGTGCCAGCAGTCGACGAATTAGGACAGGTCCCACCTACGAG. Protein: CASSRRIRTGPTYE. The entire CDR3 reads CASSRRIRTGPTYEQYF.

With respect to this clone: The CDR3 is cut off 3 residues early in the read; its end comes from the germline J gene. The chain employs TRBV7-2 and TRBJ2-7; 7 bases agree with TRBD2. The V gene's germline CDR1 is SGHTA and CDR2 FQGNSA. Trimming at V came to 5 bases and at J to 2 bases, leaving 6 bases not matched to a gene. The CDR3 consists of 14 residues. The CDR3 bases that were read are TGTGCCAGCAGCCCCGGGACTATACCCTACGAG. Its translation: CASSPGTIPYE. From start to end, the CDR3 is CASSPGTIPYEQYF. Based on the CDR3 plus reference TRBV7-2 and TRBJ2-7, the full variable domain is GAGVSQSPSNKVTEKGKDVELRCDPISGHTALYWYRQSLGQGLEFLIYFQGNSAPDKSGLPSDRFSAERTGGSVSTLTIQRTQQEDSAVYLCASSPGTIPYEQYFGPGTRLTVT.

Worth noting for this clone: The sequence runs out 3 residues before the end of the CDR3; the remainder is reconstructed from the germline J gene. The gene calls are TRBV7-9 and TRBJ2-7; 7 positions match TRBD1. The germline CDR1 and CDR2 sequences are SEHNR and FQNEAQ (reference sequence). The CDR3 has 12 amino acids. This chain's CDR3 is CASGTETYEQYF. The CDR3 DNA, read in part, is TGTGCGTCGGGGACAGAGACCTACGAG.

About this clone itself: The sequenced fragment ends 3 residues before the CDR3 boundary, so the rest is inferred from the germline J gene. This chain connects TRBV5-1 to TRBJ2-4; the D gene is possibly TRBD1 (6 bases). CDR1 and CDR2 from the germline V gene are SGHRS and YFSETQ. CDR3 length: 13 residues. The germline V and J ends were trimmed by 3 bases and 8 bases, with 12 bases remaining between them. Incomplete CDR3 DNA: TGCGCCAGCAGCTGGGGGCAAGTAGACATT. It yields the protein CASSWGQVDI. The whole CDR3 sequence is CASSWGQVDIQYF.

Here the CDR3 reads CASSEAKQDYGYTF. The CDR3 DNA, read in part, is TGTGCCAGCAGTGAAGCAAAGCAGGATTATGGC. J is TRBJ1-2 and V is TRBV6-1, with unresolved D. The CDR3 extends 3 residues past the end of the read, so its final part is completed from the germline J gene. The CDR3 length is 14 residues. Per the germline V gene, CDR1 is MNHNS and CDR2 is SASEGT. V was clipped by 0 bases and J by 5 bases, with 10 bases between them.

A word on this clone: The CDR3 is cut off 3 residues early in the read; its end comes from the germline J gene. This chain links TRBV11-2 with TRBJ2-6; D unclear. Per the germline V gene, CDR1 is SGHAT and CDR2 is FQNNGV. Between the trimmed V and J ends, which lost 5 bases and 2 bases, there was a span of 4 bases. This CDR3 is 13 amino acids long. The sequenced part of the CDR3 DNA is TGTGCCAGCAGCCGGGCTGGGGCCAACGTC. The encoded protein is CASSRAGANV. In full, the CDR3 reads CASSRAGANVLTF.

To note about this clone: The CDR3 end is not reached by the read, which stops 3 residues before it; the germline J gene fills it in. V gene TRBV10-2 combines with J gene TRBJ2-7; D is perhaps TRBD1 (6 bases). Germline V gene lookup returns CDR1 WSHSY and CDR2 SAAADI. V gave up 7 bases and J gave up 0 bases, with 10 bases separating them. This CDR3 is built from 13 residues. The CDR3 loop is CASNRDNSYEQYF. CDR3 DNA, as far as it was read: TGCGCCAGCAATCGGGACAACTCCTACGAG.

Notes on this clone: Sequencing ends 3 residues short of the CDR3 end; the germline J gene provides the rest. This sequence joins TRBV5-1 and TRBJ2-4; TRBD2 is a possible D gene (7 bases). Germline values: CDR1 SGHRS, CDR2 YFSETQ. This CDR3 has 15 residues. The germline V and J ends were trimmed by 7 bases and 3 bases, with 17 bases remaining between them. CDR3 protein: CASAPGGEGKNIQYF. Incomplete CDR3 DNA: TGCGCCAGCGCCCCGGGGGGCGAGGGCAAAAACATT.

Note on this clone: The read is 3 residues too short to cover the CDR3 end, so that end is filled in from the germline J gene. This chain links TRBV2 with TRBJ1-1, with TRBD1 identical over 7 bases. Germline CDR1 SNHLY, CDR2 FYNNEI. V shed 7 bases, J shed 5 bases, and the junction held 7 bases outside the gene matches. The CDR3 is 13 residues long. The chain's CDR3 is CASTPTGRTEAFF. The sequenced part of the CDR3 DNA is TGTGCCAGCACTCCGACAGGGAGAACTGAA.